These T cell receptor beta chains were read from a single sample in a study of T cell changes during pregnancy in multiple sclerosis. The protocol was immunoSEQ multiplex PCR, while the TCRdb copy is restricted to in-frame clones and leaves out a portion. The data hold 88,000 or so clones, with around 90% observed a single time. The input for sequencing was peripheral blood, taken before pregnancy. Receptors originate from a female donor with multiple sclerosis, enrolled in a pregnancy study. Both conserved end residues are part of each CDR3. A D gene is named only where the DNA matches it firmly. The size of a clone is reported for some rows only, either as once, few or many, or as a class for expanded clones.

CDR3nt	CDR3aa	abundance	v_gene	d_gene	j_gene
TGCGCCAGCAGCTTACTCCGGGAGAACCGCTACGAGCAGTACTTC	CASSLLRENRYEQYF	.	TRBV5-1	.	TRBJ2-7
TGTGCCAGTAGGTTCTGGGCTAGCGGAAGCTACGAGCAGTACTTC	CASRFWASGSYEQYF	.	TRBV19	TRBD2	TRBJ2-7
TGTGCCGAACGTCGAGAGGGTGCAACTAATGAAAAACTGTTTTTT	CAERREGATNEKLFF	.	TRBV30	.	TRBJ1-4
TGCGCCAGCAGCTTGGGACTCTCCTCCTACGAGCAGTACTTC	CASSLGLSSYEQYF	.	TRBV5-1	.	TRBJ2-7
TGTGCCAGCAGTGAGAGACTAGCGCAAGAGACCCAGTACTTC	CASSERLAQETQYF	.	TRBV25-1	TRBD2	TRBJ2-5
TGCACCCGGACAGGGGCCCCTTCTAACTATGGCTACACCTTC	CTRTGAPSNYGYTF	.	TRBV29-1	TRBD1	TRBJ1-2
TGCGCCAGCAGCTTGCGAGTAGCGGGACCATACGAGCAGTACTTC	CASSLRVAGPYEQYF	.	TRBV5-1	TRBD2	TRBJ2-7
TGTGCCAGCAGTCCCTCGGGGGGACTAGCGGGAGGCCGGGGGTTCTTC	CASSPSGGLAGGRGFF	.	TRBV25-1	TRBD2	TRBJ2-1
TGCAGTGCTAGAGCGGGACTAGCTTTCTTT	CSARAGLAFF	.	TRBV20-1	.	TRBJ1-1
TGTGCCTGGACCAGATCTGGGGCCAACGTCCTGACTTTC	CAWTRSGANVLTF	.	TRBV30	.	TRBJ2-6
TGTGCCAGCAGCTATAGGTTAGGGACAGGACTATTCTATGGCTACACCTTC	CASSYRLGTGLFYGYTF	once	TRBV5-6	TRBD1	TRBJ1-2
TGTGCCAGCAGTTTCACACCAACACCGAACACTGAAGCTTTCTTT	CASSFTPTPNTEAFF	.	TRBV27	.	TRBJ1-1
TGTGCCAGCAGCCAAGATCTCGCAGGTTTTAGCAATCAGCCCCAGCATTTT	CASSQDLAGFSNQPQHF	few	TRBV4-2	.	TRBJ1-5
TGTGCCAGCAGCTTGGGGACATCTGAAGCTTTCTTT	CASSLGTSEAFF	.	TRBV7-2	.	TRBJ1-1